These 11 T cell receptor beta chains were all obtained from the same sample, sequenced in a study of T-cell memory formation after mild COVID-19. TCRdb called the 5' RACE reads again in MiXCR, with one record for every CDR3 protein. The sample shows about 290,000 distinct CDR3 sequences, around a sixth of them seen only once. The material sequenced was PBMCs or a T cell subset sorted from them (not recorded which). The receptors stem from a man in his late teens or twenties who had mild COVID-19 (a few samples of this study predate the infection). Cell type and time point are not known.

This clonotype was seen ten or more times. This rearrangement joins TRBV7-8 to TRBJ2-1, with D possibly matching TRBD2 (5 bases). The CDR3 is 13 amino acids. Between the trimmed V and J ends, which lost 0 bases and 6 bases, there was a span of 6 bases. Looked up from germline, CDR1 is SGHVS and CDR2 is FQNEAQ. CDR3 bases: TGTGCCAGCAGCTTAGCCGGGATCAATGAGCAGTTCTTC. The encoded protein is CASSLAGINEQFF.

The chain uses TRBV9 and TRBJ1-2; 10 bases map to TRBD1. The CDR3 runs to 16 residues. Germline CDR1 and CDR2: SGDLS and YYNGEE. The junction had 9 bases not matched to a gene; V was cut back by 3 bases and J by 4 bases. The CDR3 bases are TGTGCCAGCAGCGAATCCGGGACAGGGGCTTTCTATGGCTACACCTTC. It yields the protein CASSESGTGAFYGYTF.

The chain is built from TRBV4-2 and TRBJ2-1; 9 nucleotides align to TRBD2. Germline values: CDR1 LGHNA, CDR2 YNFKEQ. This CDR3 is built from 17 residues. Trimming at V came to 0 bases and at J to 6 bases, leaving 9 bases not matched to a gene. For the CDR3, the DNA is TGTGCCAGCAGCCAAGAACCGGTCCGGCGGGGGGGCAATGAGCAGTTCTTC. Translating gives CASSQEPVRRGGNEQFF.

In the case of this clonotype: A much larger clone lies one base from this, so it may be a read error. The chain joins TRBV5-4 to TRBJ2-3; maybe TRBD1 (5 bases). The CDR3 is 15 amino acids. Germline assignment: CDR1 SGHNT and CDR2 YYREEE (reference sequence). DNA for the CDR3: TGTGCCAGCAGCTCGGACAAGGACCACACAGATAAGCAGTATTTT. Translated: CASSSDKDHTDKQYF.

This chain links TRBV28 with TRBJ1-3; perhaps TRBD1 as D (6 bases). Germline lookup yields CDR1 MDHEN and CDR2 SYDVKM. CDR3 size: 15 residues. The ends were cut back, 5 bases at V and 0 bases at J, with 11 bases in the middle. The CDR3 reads CASSMTGRSGNTIYF. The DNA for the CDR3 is TGTGCCAGCAGTATGACAGGACGCTCTGGAAACACCATATATTTT.

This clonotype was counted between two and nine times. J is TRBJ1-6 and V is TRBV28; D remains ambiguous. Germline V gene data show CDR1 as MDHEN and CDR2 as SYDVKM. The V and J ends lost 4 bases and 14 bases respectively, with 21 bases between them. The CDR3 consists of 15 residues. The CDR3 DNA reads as TGTGCCAGCAGTTCGGGCGGGGTGGGCGGTTGGGCCCTCCACTTT. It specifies CASSSGGVGGWALHF.

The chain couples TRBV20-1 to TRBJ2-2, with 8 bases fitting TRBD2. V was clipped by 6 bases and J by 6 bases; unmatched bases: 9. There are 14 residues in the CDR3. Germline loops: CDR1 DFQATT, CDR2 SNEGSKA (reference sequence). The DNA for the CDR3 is TGCAGTGCCCTATTTCGGGGGGGAGCCGGGGAGCTGTTTTTT. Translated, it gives CSALFRGGAGELFF.

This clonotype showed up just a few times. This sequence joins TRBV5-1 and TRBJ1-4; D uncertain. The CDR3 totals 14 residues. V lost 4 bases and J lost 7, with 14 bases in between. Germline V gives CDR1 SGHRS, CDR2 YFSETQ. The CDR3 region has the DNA TGCGCCAGCAGCCCGGCGTCTCCGGTTGAAAAACTGTTTTTT. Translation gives CASSPASPVEKLFF.

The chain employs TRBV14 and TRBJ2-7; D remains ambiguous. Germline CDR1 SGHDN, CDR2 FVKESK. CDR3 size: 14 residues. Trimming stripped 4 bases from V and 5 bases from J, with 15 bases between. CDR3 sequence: CASSPPGRSDEQYV. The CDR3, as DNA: TGTGCCAGCAGCCCCCCGGGCAGGTCCGACGAGCAGTACGTC.

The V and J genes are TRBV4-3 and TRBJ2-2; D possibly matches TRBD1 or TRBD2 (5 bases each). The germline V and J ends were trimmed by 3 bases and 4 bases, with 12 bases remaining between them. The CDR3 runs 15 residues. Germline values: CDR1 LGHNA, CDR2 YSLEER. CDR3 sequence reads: CASSQGDLPTGELFF. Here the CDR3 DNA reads TGCGCCAGCAGCCAGGGGGACCTACCCACCGGGGAGCTGTTTTTT.

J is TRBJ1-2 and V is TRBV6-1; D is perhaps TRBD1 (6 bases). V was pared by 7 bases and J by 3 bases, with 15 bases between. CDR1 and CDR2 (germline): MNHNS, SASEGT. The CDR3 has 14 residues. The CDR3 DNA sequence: TGTGCCAGCATCCGTCGGGGGGGCGACTATGGCTACACCTTC. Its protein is CASIRRGGDYGYTF.